A single sample is the source of the 3 T cell receptor beta chains below, sequenced in a study of blood T cell repertoires in COVID-19. Only in-frame clones appear in the TCRdb table, and some are missing; sequencing was by immunoSEQ multiplex PCR. The sample carries roughly 140,000 clones, 80% recorded once. The specimen sequenced was peripheral blood. The receptors come from a woman between 50 and 59 years old with acute or convalescent COVID-19.

The gene calls are TRBV19 and TRBJ1-2; D not resolved. V lost 8 bases, J lost 7 bases, and 8 bases lay in between. Germline loops: CDR1 LNHDA, CDR2 SQIVND (reference sequence). The CDR3 covers 10 residues. The CDR3 spells CASSQAGYTF. The CDR3 nucleotides read TGTGCCAGTTCCCAGGCTGGCTACACCTTC.

The sample holds a few counts of this clone. The V and J genes are TRBV11-2 and TRBJ1-1; D call uncertain. From germline, CDR1 is SGHAT and CDR2 FQNNGV. This CDR3 contains 17 residues. V gave up 5 bases and J gave up 5 bases, with 24 bases separating them. CDR3 region: CASSKLGSVREGTEAFF. DNA of the CDR3: TGTGCCAGCAGCAAGCTTGGAAGCGTTCGGGAAGGGACTGAAGCTTTCTTT.

This clone came up once. This rearrangement joins TRBV12-3 or TRBV12-4 to TRBJ2-5; TRBD2 is a possible D gene (5 bases). This CDR3 contains 12 residues. V was clipped by 6 bases and J by 7 bases, with 12 bases between them. CDR3 sequence reads: CASSLVRATQYF. CDR3 DNA: TGTGCCAGCAGCCTGGTGAGGGCGACCCAGTACTTC.